These 8 T cell receptor beta chains came from one sample sequenced in a study of blood T cell repertoires in COVID-19. Sequenced by immunoSEQ multiplex PCR; TCRdb stores in-frame clones only, minus some. The sample contains about 140,000 clones, 75% to 85% of which appear only once. Sequenced input: peripheral blood. The receptors here all came from a woman older than 75 with active or convalescent COVID-19.

This clone was seen more than once but under ten times. The V gene is TRBV5-4, the J gene TRBJ1-5; weak D call: TRBD1 (5 bases). Trimming removed 0 bases at V and 5 bases at J, with 12 bases between. The germline V gene has CDR1 SGHNT and CDR2 YYREEE (reference sequence). This CDR3 has 15 amino acids. The CDR3 here is CASSLGGTEDQPQHF. CDR3 bases: TGTGCCAGCAGCTTGGGCGGGACGGAAGATCAGCCCCAGCATTTT.

This chain uses TRBV2 with TRBJ2-7; 8 positions match TRBD1. Per the germline V gene, CDR1 is SNHLY and CDR2 is FYNNEI. V shed 6 bases, J shed 1 base, and the junction held 2 bases outside the gene matches. The CDR3 is made up of 13 amino acids. The CDR3 here is CASRGTGSYEQYF. The CDR3 nucleotides are TGTGCCAGCAGGGGGACAGGTTCCTACGAGCAGTACTTC. Variable domain in full (rest from reference TRBV2 and TRBJ2-7): EPEVTQTPSHQVTQMGQEVILRCVPISNHLYFYWYRQILGQKVEFLVSFYNNEISEKSEIFDDQFSVERPDGSNFTLKIRSTKLEDSAMYFCASRGTGSYEQYFGPGTRLTVT.

Note on this clone: The germline gene is not matched at one end of the junction; a read error may be the cause. The chain is built from TRBV30 and TRBJ2-7; TRBD1 matches 9 bases. Germline CDR1 GTSNPN, CDR2 SVGIG (reference sequence). The CDR3 sequence is 12 residues long. The CDR3 DNA reads as TGTGCCTGGAGTGTATCAGGGGACAGGGAGAACTTC. Translating gives CAWSVSGDRENF. The full variable domain, with the rest looked up from reference TRBV30 and TRBJ2-7, is SQTIHQWPATLVQPVGSPLSLECTVEGTSNPNLYWYRQAAGRGLQLLFYSVGIGQISSEVPQNLSASRPQDRQFILSSKKLLLSDSGFYLCAWSVSGDRENFGPGTRLTVT.

The chain joins TRBV19 to TRBJ1-5; D not certain. CDR3 size: 14 residues. From germline, CDR1 is LNHDA and CDR2 SQIVND (reference sequence). The V end was cut by 3 bases, the J end by 5 bases, with 11 bases between. The CDR3 loop is CASSIVSGDQPQHF. The CDR3 DNA sequence: TGTGCCAGTAGTATTGTTTCGGGTGATCAGCCCCAGCATTTT.

This chain joins TRBV3-1 (or the pseudogene TRBV3-2) and TRBJ1-1; a possible D gene is TRBD1 (5 bases). From germline, CDR1 is LGHDT and CDR2 YNNKEL (reference sequence). The V and J ends lost 2 bases and 4 bases respectively, with 8 bases between them. The CDR3 runs 13 residues. The CDR3 loop is CASSQFDSTEAFF. CDR3 nucleotide sequence: TGTGCCAGCAGCCAATTCGACAGCACTGAAGCTTTCTTT.

This clone is a singleton in its sample. The chain couples TRBV6-2 or TRBV6-3 to TRBJ2-1, with 11 bases aligning to TRBD2. The CDR3 covers 18 residues. Per germline, CDR1 MNHEY and CDR2 SVGEGT. Trimming removed 5 bases from V and 5 bases from J; junction bases left unmatched: 14. The CDR3 loop reads CASSNPGLAETSNNEQFF. The DNA for the CDR3 is TGTGCCAGCAGTAACCCGGGACTAGCGGAGACATCCAACAATGAGCAGTTCTTC.

This chain links TRBV6-4 with TRBJ2-1; 7 bases are shared with TRBD2. J lost 6 bases, V lost 5 bases, and 10 bases had no gene match. The length of the CDR3 is 15 residues. CDR1 is MRHNA, CDR2 SNTAGT, per germline. The CDR3: CASSLLGGGTNEQFF. The CDR3 DNA reads TGTGCCAGCAGTCTTCTGGGGGGGGGTACCAATGAGCAGTTCTTC.

The rearrangement joins TRBV6-1 to TRBJ1-1; D gene ambiguous. Trimming took 1 base from V and 0 from J, leaving 9 bases between them. The CDR3 contains 15 residues. Germline values: CDR1 MNHNS, CDR2 SASEGT. The CDR3 DNA is TGTGCCAGCAGTGAAGGAGGCAGACTGAACACTGAAGCTTTCTTT. Protein product: CASSEGGRLNTEAFF.